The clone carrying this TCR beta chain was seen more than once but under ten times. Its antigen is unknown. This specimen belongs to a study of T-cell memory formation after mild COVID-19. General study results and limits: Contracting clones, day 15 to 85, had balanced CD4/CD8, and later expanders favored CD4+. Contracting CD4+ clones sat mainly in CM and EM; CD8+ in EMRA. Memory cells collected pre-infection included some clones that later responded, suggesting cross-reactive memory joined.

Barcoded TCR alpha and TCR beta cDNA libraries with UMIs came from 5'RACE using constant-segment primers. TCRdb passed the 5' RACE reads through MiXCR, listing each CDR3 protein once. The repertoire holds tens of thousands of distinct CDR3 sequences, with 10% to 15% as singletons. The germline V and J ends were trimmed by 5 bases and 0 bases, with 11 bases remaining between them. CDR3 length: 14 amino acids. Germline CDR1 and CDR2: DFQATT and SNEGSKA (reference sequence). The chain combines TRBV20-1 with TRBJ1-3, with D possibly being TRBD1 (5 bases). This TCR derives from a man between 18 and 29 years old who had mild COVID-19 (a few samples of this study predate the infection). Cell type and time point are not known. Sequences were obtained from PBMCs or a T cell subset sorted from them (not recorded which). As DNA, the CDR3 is TGCAGTGCTGGGGACTTGTCCTCTGGAAACACCATATATTTT. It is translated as CSAGDLSSGNTIYF.